Below are 16 T cell receptor beta chains sequenced from a single sample in a study of identical twins. TCRdb reanalysed the 5' RACE reads using MiXCR and keeps one entry per CDR3 protein. Here the sample spans about 920,000 distinct CDR3 sequences, about 12% being singletons. The same data also contributed to another study, on yellow fever vaccine responses in identical twins.

Sequences were obtained from PBMCs. The receptors shown here come from a woman younger than 30 in good health.

The rearrangement joins TRBV7-2 to TRBJ2-7; 8 bases match TRBD2. Germline CDR1 and CDR2: SGHTA and FQGNSA. Losses at the gene ends were 1 base for V and 8 bases for J; bases not matched to a gene: 16. The CDR3 consists of 17 residues. The CDR3 sequence is CASSLGAPGLGSHKQYF. CDR3 in DNA: TGTGCCAGCAGCTTAGGCGCACCGGGACTAGGCAGCCACAAGCAGTACTTC.

V is TRBV3-1 and J is TRBJ1-1, with D hard to call. The CDR3 consists of 15 residues. V lost 1 base, J lost 0 bases, and 9 bases lay in between. CDR1 is LGHDT and CDR2 is YNNKEL in the germline V gene (reference sequence). CDR3 DNA: TGTGCCAGCAGCCAAGCCGGTTTGGTGAACACTGAAGCTTTCTTT. Translating gives CASSQAGLVNTEAFF.

This clonotype was picked up a small number of times. The genes are TRBV20-1 and TRBJ1-1, with D maybe TRBD1 (5 bases). The CDR3 is 15 amino acids. The V gene's germline CDR1 is DFQATT and CDR2 SNEGSKA (reference sequence). V lost 0 bases and J lost 5, with 16 bases in between. The CDR3 is CSAREPPMGGTEAFF. The CDR3 nucleotides are TGCAGTGCTAGAGAGCCCCCAATGGGGGGGACTGAAGCTTTCTTT.

In this sample, this clonotype turned up a few times. The chain has TRBV20-1 and TRBJ2-7; 10 nucleotides line up with TRBD2. The trim removed 5 bases at V and 4 bases at J, leaving 14 bases unmatched. This CDR3 region has 16 residues. Germline CDR1 is DFQATT and CDR2 is SNEGSKA (reference sequence). The CDR3 coding sequence is TGCAGTGCTGGGGGGCGTCTAGCGGGGGAGATTTACGAGCAGTACGTC. This sequence encodes CSAGGRLAGEIYEQYV.

V gene TRBV6-2 or TRBV6-3 combines with J gene TRBJ2-7; TRBD2 agrees at 7 bases. Per germline, CDR1 MNHEY and CDR2 SVGEGT. The CDR3 consists of 14 residues. Trimming at V came to 8 bases and at J to 3 bases, leaving 10 bases not matched to a gene. The CDR3 loop is CASSPGGSLYEQYV. The CDR3 bases are TGTGCCAGCTCCCCGGGGGGTTCACTCTACGAGCAGTACGTC.

The rearrangement links TRBV4-2 to TRBJ1-5; TRBD1 might be the D (5 bases). Germline V gives CDR1 LGHNA, CDR2 YNFKEQ. V was cut by 0 bases and J by 7 bases, with 10 bases left in between. The CDR3 extends over 14 amino acids. The CDR3 is CASSQDSWGQPQHF. CDR3 DNA sequence: TGTGCCAGCAGCCAAGATAGTTGGGGGCAGCCCCAGCATTTT.

The rearrangement joins TRBV6-1 to TRBJ1-1, with 8 bases aligning to TRBD1. Germline V gene data show CDR1 as MNHNS and CDR2 as SASEGT. The length of the CDR3 is 12 residues. V gave up 5 bases and J gave up 10 bases; unmatched junction bases: 6. The chain's CDR3 is CASSRGQEAAFF. CDR3 nucleotide sequence: TGTGCCAGCAGTCGGGGACAGGAGGCAGCTTTCTTT.

This clonotype has ten or more counts. This chain links TRBV20-1 with TRBJ2-7; 8 bases match TRBD2. With 0 bases clipped from V and 3 bases from J, the junction kept 7 bases outside the gene matches. There are 15 residues in the CDR3. Germline CDR1 is DFQATT and CDR2 is SNEGSKA (reference sequence). The CDR3 DNA reads TGCAGTGCTAGAGACTCCAGCGGGAGCCTCTACGAGCAGTACTTC. Translating it yields CSARDSSGSLYEQYF.

This clonotype came up many times. The chain combines TRBV12-3 or TRBV12-4 with TRBJ2-1, with 10 bases identical to TRBD2. This CDR3 has 12 amino acids. The junction had 1 base not matched to a gene; V was cut back by 6 bases and J by 8 bases. CDR3 in DNA: TGTGCCAGCAGCCTAGCGGGAGATGAGCAGTTCTTC. This sequence encodes CASSLAGDEQFF.

This chain joins TRBV29-1 and TRBJ2-3; D unresolved. CDR3 length: 15 amino acids. Trimming took off 4 bases at V and 5 bases at J, with 19 bases between the two ends. Germline CDR1 reads SQVTM; CDR2 reads ANQGSEA. CDR3 in amino acids: CSVVGGISTGDTQYF. CDR3 DNA: TGCAGCGTTGTCGGTGGCATTTCAACGGGAGATACGCAGTATTTT.

A few counts support this clonotype. The chain carries TRBV7-9 and TRBJ2-1; no firm D call. The V end lost 5 bases, the J end lost 1 base, and 12 bases lay between the germline ends. The CDR3 length is 15 residues. CDR1 SEHNR and CDR2 FQNEAQ come from the germline V gene (reference sequence). CDR3 DNA: TGTGCCAGCAGCCCCGTGGATAGTTCCTACAATGAGCAGTTCTTC. Amino acid sequence: CASSPVDSSYNEQFF.

In its sample, this clonotype was seen a few times. The rearrangement uses TRBV29-1 and TRBJ2-1; 8 nucleotides match TRBD1. The CDR3 spans 13 residues. Looked up from germline, CDR1 is SQVTM and CDR2 is ANQGSEA. V shed 4 bases, J shed 4 bases, and the junction held 3 bases outside the gene matches. CDR3 loop: CSVGTGLYNEQFF. The CDR3 nucleotides are TGCAGCGTTGGGACAGGGTTATACAATGAGCAGTTCTTC.

This clonotype was seen many times. The chain couples TRBV6-1 to TRBJ2-4; possibly TRBD1 for D (6 bases). The CDR3 has 18 residues. Germline values: CDR1 MNHNS, CDR2 SASEGT. Between the trimmed V and J ends, which lost 6 bases and 7 bases, there was a span of 28 bases. CDR3 region: CASSERSYRESAINIQYF. DNA of the CDR3: TGTGCCAGCAGCGAGCGTTCTTACAGGGAGTCGGCCATTAACATTCAGTACTTC.

This clonotype was observed many times. The chain combines TRBV7-9 with TRBJ1-4, with a weak D call TRBD1 (5 bases). The CDR3 covers 14 residues. Germline V gene sequence: CDR1 SEHNR, CDR2 FQNEAQ (reference sequence). V lost 5 bases and J lost 7, with 14 bases in between. The CDR3 is CASSITGTGEKLFF. The CDR3 DNA reads TGTGCCAGCAGCATCACAGGCACGGGTGAAAAACTGTTTTTT.

The chain has TRBV12-3 or TRBV12-4 and TRBJ1-4; D uncertain. Trimming shortened V by 1 base and J by 14 bases, and 8 bases separated the two germline ends. The CDR3 length is 11 residues. In nucleotides, the CDR3 is TGTGCCAGCAGTTTAGGGGTTAGGCTGTTTTTT. Residues: CASSLGVRLFF.

This clonotype was counted a few times. V is TRBV10-3 and J is TRBJ1-4; 7 bases line up with TRBD1. The CDR3 spans 18 residues. The V and J ends lost 3 bases and 7 bases, in that order; junction bases with no gene match: 17. Germline CDR1 reads ENHRY; CDR2 reads SYGVKD. The CDR3 nucleotides are TGTGCCATCAGTGACCCTCCCGGTGAAGGGGGCCAAGGTGAAAAACTGTTTTTT. Protein product: CAISDPPGEGGQGEKLFF.